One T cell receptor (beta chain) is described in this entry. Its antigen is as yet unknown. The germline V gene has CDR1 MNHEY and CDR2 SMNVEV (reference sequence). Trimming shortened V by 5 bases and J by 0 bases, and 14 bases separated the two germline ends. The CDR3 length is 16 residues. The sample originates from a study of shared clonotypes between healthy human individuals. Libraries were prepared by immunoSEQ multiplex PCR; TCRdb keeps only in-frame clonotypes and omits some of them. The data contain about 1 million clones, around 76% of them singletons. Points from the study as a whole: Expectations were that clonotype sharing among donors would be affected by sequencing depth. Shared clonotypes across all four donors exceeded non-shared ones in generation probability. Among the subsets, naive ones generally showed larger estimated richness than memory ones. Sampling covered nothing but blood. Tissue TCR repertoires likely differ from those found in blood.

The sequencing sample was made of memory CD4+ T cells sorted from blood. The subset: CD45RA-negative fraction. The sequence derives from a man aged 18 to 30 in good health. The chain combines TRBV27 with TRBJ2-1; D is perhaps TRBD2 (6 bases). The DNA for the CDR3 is TGTGCCAGCAGTCAGACTAGTATCGGCTCCTACAATGAGCAGTTCTTC. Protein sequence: CASSQTSIGSYNEQFF.